This TCR beta chain is drawn from a study of glioma-infiltrating T cells after dendritic cell vaccination. About the research overall: Between about 2003 and 2012, patients got autologous tumor lysate-pulsed dendritic cell vaccines.

The PCR used 60 V beta and 13 J beta primers. Produced via immunoSEQ multiplex PCR; TCRdb's table is partial and in-frame only. This repertoire shows 100,000 or so clones, 65% to 90% found once; its top ten account for approximately 14%. V was cut by 4 bases and J by 7 bases, with 20 bases left in between. The CDR3 is 15 residues long. The germline CDR1 and CDR2 sequences are SEHNR and FQNEAQ (reference sequence). The sequences come from blood, collected before dendritic cell vaccination. This clonotype was sampled from a human donor with glioblastoma. The chain recombines TRBV7-9 with TRBJ2-7; TRBD1 is a possible D gene (6 bases). The CDR3: CASSSSGQTTKEQYF. In nucleotides, the CDR3 is TGTGCCAGCAGCTCTTCGGGACAAACCACGAAAGAGCAGTACTTC.